This T cell receptor beta chain originates from a study of Tregs in tolerant kidney transplant recipients. This table comes from immunoSEQ multiplex PCR, and its TCRdb copy is limited to in-frame clones, with some not included. The table includes tens of thousands of clones, roughly 84% detected once. Overall study results and limits: Validation in larger populations is needed because few patients were studied.

As concerns this clone: Antigen unknown.

CDR3 size: 14 residues. Germline CDR1 is SGHNT and CDR2 is YENEEA. Between the trimmed V and J ends, which lost 1 base and 5 bases, there was a span of 12 bases. This clonotype originated in a human donor in good health. The chain combines TRBV11-3 with TRBJ2-7; TRBD1 is a possible D gene (6 bases). The sample was CD4+ T cells from blood. This chain's CDR3 is CASSLAQGDDEQYF. CDR3 sequence (DNA): TGTGCCAGCAGCTTAGCACAGGGAGATGACGAGCAGTACTTC.